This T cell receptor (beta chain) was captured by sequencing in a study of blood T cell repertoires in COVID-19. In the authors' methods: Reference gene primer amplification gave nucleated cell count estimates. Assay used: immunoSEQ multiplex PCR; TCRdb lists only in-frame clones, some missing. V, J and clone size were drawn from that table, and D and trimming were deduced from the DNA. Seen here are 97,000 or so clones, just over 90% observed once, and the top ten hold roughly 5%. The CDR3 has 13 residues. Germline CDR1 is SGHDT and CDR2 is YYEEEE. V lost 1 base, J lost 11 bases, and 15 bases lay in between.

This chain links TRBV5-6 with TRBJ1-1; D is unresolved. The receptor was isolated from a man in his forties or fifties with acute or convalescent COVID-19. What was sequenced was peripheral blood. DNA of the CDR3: TGTGCCAGCAGCTTGTTTGAGAGGGAGTTGGCTTTCTTT. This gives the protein CASSLFERELAFF.